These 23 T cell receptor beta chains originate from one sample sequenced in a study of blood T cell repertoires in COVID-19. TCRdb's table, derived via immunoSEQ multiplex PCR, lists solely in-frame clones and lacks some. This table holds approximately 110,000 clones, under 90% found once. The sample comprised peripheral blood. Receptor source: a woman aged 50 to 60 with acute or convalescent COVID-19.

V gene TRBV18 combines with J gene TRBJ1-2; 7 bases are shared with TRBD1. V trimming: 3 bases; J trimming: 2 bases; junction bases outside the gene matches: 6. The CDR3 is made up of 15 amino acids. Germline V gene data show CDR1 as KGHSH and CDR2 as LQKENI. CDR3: CASSPGQTTNYGYTF. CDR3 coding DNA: TGTGCCAGCTCACCGGGACAGACGACAAACTATGGCTACACCTTC.

CDR3 residues: CASSYSQGAQGYTF. CDR3 coding DNA: TGTGCCAGCAGCTATAGCCAGGGTGCGCAAGGCTACACCTTC. This chain links TRBV4-2 with TRBJ1-2; a possible D gene is TRBD1 (5 bases). Looked up from germline, CDR1 is LGHNA and CDR2 is YNFKEQ. V shed 5 bases and J shed 8 bases, with 18 bases lying between them. This CDR3 is 14 amino acids long.

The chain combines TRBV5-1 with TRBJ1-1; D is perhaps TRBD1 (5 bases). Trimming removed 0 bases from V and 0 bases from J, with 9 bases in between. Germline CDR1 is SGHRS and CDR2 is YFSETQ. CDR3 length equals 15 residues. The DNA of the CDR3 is TGCGCCAGCAGCTTGGCCGGGGGTGTGAACACTGAAGCTTTCTTT. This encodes CASSLAGGVNTEAFF. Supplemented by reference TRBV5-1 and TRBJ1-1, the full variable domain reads KAGVTQTPRYLIKTRGQQVTLSCSPISGHRSVSWYQQTPGQGLQFLFEYFSETQRNKGNFPGRFSGRQFSNSRSEMNVSTLELGDSALYLCASSLAGGVNTEAFFGQGTRLTVV.

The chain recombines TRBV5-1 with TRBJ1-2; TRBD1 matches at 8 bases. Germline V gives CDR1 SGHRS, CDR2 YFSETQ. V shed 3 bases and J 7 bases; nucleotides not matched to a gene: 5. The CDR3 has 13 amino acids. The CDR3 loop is CASSSQGAGGYTF. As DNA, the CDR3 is TGCGCCAGCAGCTCCCAGGGGGCGGGTGGCTACACCTTC.

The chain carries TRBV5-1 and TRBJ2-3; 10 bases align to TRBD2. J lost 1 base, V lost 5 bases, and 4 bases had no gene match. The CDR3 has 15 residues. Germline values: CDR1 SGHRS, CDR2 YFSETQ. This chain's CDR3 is CASRRLAGGTDTQYF. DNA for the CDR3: TGCGCCAGCAGGCGCCTAGCGGGGGGCACAGATACGCAGTATTTT.

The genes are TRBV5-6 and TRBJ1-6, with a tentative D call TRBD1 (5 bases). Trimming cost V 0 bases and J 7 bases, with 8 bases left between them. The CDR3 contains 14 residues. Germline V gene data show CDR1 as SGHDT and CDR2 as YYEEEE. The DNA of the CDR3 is TGTGCCAGCAGCTTGGGAAGGGGAAATTCACCCCTCCACTTT. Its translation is CASSLGRGNSPLHF.

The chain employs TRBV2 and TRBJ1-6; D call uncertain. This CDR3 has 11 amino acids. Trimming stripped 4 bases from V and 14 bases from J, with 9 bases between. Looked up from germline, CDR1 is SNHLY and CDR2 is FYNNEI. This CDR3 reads CASSAEISLHF. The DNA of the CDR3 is TGTGCCAGCAGTGCGGAGATCTCCCTCCACTTT.

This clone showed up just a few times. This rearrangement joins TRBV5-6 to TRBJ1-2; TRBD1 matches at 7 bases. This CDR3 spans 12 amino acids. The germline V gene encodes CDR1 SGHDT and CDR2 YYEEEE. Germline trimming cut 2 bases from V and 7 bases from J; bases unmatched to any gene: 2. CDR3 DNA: TGTGCCAGCAGCTTAGGGGGCTTTGGCTACACCTTC. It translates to CASSLGGFGYTF.

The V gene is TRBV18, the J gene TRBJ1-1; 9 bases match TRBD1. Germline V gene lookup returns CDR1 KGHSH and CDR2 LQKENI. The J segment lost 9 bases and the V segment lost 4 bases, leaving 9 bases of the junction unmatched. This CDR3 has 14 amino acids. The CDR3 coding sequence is TGTGCCAGCTCACGAGGACAGGGGACGGGGCAAGCTTTCTTT. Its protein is CASSRGQGTGQAFF.

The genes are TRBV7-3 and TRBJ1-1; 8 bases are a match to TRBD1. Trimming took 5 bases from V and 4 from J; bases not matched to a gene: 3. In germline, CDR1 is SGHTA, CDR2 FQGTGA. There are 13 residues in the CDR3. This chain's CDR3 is CASSVQGVTEAFF. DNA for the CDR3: TGTGCCAGCAGCGTACAGGGGGTCACTGAAGCTTTCTTT. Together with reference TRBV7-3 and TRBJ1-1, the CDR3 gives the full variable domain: GAGVSQTPSNKVTEKGKYVELRCDPISGHTALYWYRQSLGQGPEFLIYFQGTGAADDSGLPNDRFFAVRPEGSVSTLKIQRTERGDSAVYLCASSVQGVTEAFFGQGTRLTVV.

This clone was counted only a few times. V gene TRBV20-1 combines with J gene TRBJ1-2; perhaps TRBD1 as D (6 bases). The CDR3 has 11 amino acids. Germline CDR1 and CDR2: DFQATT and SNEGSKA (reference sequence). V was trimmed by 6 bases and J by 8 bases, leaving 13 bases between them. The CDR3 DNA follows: TGCAGTGCACGGACAGTTCACGGCTACACCTTC. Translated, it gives CSARTVHGYTF.

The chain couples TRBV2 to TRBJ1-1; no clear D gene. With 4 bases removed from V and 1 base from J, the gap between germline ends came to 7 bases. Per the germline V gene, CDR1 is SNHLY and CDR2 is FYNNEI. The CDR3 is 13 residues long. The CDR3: CASSVEENTEAFF. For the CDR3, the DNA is TGTGCCAGCAGTGTAGAGGAGAACACTGAAGCTTTCTTT. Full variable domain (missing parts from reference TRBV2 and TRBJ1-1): EPEVTQTPSHQVTQMGQEVILRCVPISNHLYFYWYRQILGQKVEFLVSFYNNEISEKSEIFDDQFSVERPDGSNFTLKIRSTKLEDSAMYFCASSVEENTEAFFGQGTRLTVV.

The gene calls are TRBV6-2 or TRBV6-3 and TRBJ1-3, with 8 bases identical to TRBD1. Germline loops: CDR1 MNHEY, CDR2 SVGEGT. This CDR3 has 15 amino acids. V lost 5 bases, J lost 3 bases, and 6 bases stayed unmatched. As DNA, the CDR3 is TGTGCCAGCAGTGATCAGGGGGCCCTTGGAAACACCATATATTTT. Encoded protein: CASSDQGALGNTIYF.

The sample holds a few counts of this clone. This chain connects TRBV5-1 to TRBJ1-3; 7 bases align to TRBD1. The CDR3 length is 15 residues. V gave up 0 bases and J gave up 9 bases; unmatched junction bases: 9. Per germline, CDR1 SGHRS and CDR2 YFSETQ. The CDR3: CASSLAGTAISTIYF. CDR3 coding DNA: TGCGCCAGCAGCTTGGCCGGGACAGCGATCAGCACCATATATTTT.

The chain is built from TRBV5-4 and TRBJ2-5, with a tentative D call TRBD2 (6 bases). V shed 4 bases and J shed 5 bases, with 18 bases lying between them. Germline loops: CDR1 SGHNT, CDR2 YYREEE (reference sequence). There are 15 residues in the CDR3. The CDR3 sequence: CASSPPGHGGETQYF. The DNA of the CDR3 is TGTGCCAGCAGCCCCCCAGGACATGGGGGGGAGACCCAGTACTTC.

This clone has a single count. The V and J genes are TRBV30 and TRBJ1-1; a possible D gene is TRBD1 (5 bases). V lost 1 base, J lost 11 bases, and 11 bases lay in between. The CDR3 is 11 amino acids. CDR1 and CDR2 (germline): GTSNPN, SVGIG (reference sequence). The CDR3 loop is CAWSAGGDAFF. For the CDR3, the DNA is TGTGCCTGGAGTGCCGGGGGGGATGCTTTCTTT.

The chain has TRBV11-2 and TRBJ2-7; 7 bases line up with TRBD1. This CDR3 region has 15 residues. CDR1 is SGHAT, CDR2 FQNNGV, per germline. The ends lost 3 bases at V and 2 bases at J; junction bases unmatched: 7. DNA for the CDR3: TGTGCCAGCAGCTTTCGCCGGGACAGAACCTACGAGCAGTACTTC. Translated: CASSFRRDRTYEQYF.

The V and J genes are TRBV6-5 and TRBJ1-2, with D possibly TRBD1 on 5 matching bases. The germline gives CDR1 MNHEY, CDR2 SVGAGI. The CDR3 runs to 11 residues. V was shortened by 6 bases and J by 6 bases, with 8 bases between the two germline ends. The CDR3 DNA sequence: TGTGCCAGCAGCCAGGGAAATGGCTACACCTTC. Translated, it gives CASSQGNGYTF.

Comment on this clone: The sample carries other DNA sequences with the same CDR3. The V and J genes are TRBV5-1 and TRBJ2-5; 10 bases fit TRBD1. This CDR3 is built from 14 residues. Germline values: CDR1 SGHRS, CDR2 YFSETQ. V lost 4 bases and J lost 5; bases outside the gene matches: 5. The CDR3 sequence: CASSPGTGVETQYF. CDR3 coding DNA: TGCGCCAGCAGCCCTGGGACAGGGGTGGAGACCCAGTACTTC.

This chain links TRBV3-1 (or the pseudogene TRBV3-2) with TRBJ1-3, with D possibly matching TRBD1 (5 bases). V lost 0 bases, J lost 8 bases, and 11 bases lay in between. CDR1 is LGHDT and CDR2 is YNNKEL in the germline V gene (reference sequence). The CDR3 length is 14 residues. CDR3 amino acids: CASSQEYGGDTIYF. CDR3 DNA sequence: TGTGCCAGCAGCCAAGAGTACGGAGGGGACACCATATATTTT.

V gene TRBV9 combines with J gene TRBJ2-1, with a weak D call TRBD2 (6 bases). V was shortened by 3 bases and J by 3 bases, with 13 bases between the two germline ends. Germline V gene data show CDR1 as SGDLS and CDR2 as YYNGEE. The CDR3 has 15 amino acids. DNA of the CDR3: TGTGCCAGCAGCGCTCGGGACTCCCGCTACAATGAGCAGTTCTTC. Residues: CASSARDSRYNEQFF.

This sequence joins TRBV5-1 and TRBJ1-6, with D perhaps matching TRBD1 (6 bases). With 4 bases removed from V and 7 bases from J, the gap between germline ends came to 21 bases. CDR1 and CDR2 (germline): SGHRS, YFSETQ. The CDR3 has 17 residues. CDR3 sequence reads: CASSQQGSLFNNSPLHF. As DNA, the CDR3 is TGCGCCAGCAGCCAACAGGGAAGCCTCTTTAACAATTCACCCCTCCACTTT. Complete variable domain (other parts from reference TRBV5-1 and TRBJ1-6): KAGVTQTPRYLIKTRGQQVTLSCSPISGHRSVSWYQQTPGQGLQFLFEYFSETQRNKGNFPGRFSGRQFSNSRSEMNVSTLELGDSALYLCASSQQGSLFNNSPLHFGNGTRLTVT.

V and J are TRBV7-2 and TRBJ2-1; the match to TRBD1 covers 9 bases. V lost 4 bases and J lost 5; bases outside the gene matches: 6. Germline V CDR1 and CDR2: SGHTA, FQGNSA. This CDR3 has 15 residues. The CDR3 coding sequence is TGTGCCAGCAGCTCAGGACAGGGGAGAAACAATGAGCAGTTCTTC. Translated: CASSSGQGRNNEQFF.